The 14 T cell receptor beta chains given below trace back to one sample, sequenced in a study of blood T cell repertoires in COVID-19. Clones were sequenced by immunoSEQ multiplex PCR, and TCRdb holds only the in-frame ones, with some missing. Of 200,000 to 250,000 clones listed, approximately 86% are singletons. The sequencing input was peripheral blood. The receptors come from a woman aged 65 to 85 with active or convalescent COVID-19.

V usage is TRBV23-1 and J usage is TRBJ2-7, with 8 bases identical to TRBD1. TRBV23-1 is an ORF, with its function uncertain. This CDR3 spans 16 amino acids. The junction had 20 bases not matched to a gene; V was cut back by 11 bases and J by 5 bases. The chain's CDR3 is CAWPNRGQASFHEQYF. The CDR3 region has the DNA TGCGCCTGGCCAAACCGGGGACAGGCTTCATTCCACGAGCAGTACTTC.

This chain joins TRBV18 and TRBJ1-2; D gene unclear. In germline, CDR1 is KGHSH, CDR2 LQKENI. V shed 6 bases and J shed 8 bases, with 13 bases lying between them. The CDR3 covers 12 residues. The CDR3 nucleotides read TGTGCCAGCTCCCTGTCAGAGGGAGGCTACACCTTC. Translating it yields CASSLSEGGYTF.

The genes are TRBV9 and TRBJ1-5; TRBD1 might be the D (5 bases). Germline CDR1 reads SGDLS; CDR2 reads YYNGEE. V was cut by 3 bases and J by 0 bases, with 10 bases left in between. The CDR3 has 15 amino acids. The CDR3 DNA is TGTGCCAGCAGCGGGGGGGGAGATAGCAATCAGCCCCAGCATTTT. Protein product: CASSGGGDSNQPQHF.

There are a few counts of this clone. This CDR3 reads CASSLTRLGNQPQHF. The CDR3 DNA reads TGTGCCAGCAGCTTAACCCGACTCGGCAATCAGCCCCAGCATTTT. The rearrangement uses TRBV7-2 and TRBJ1-5; D is uncertain. The CDR3 extends over 15 amino acids. Trimming shortened V by 2 bases and J by 2 bases, and 10 bases separated the two germline ends. Germline V lookup: CDR1 SGHTA, CDR2 FQGNSA.

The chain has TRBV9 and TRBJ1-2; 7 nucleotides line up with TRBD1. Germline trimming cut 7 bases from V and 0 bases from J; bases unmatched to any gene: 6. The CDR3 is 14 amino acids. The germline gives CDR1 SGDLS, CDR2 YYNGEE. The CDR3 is CASGGTAANYGYTF. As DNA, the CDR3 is TGTGCCAGCGGAGGGACAGCAGCTAACTATGGCTACACCTTC.

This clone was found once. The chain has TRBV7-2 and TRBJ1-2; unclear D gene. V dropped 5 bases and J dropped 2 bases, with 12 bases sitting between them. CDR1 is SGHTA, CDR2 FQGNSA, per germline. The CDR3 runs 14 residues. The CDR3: CASSPTVSNYGYTF. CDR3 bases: TGTGCCAGCAGCCCAACAGTTTCGAACTATGGCTACACCTTC.

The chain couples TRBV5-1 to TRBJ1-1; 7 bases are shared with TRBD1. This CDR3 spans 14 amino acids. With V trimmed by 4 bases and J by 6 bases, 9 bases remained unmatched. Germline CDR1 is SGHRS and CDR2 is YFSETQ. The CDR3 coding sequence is TGCGCCAGCAGCACCGGGACAGCGAGCGCTGAAGCTTTCTTT. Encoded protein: CASSTGTASAEAFF.

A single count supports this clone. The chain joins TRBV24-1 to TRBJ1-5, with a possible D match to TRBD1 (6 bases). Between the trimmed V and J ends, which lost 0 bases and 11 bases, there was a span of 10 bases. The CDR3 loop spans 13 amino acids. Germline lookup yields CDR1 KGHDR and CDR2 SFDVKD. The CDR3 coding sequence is TGTGCCACCAGTGATTTGCGGGGGGCAGCCCAGCATTTT. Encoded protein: CATSDLRGAAQHF.

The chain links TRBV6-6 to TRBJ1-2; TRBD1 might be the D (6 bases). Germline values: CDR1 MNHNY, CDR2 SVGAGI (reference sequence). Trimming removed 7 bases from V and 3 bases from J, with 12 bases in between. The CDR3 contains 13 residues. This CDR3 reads CASIPGVYYGYTF. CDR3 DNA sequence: TGTGCCAGCATTCCAGGGGTTTACTATGGCTACACCTTC.

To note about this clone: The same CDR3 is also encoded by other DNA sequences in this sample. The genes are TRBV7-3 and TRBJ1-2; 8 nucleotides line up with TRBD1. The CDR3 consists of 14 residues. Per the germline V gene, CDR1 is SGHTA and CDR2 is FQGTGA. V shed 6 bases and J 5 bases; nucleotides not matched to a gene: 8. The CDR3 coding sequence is TGTGCCAGCAGTCCCACAGGGGGGCGTTATGGCTACACCTTC. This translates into CASSPTGGRYGYTF.

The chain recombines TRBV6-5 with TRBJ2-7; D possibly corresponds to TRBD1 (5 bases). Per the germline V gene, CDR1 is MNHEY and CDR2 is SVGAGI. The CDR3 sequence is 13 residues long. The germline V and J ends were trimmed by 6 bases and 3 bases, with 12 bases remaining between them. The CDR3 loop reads CASRQTGFYEQYF. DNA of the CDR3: TGTGCCAGCAGACAAACAGGATTCTACGAGCAGTACTTC.

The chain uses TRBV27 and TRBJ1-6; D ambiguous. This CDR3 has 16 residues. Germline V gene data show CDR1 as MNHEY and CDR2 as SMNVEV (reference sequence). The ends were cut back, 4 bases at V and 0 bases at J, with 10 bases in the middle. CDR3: CASSSSKSSYNSPLHF. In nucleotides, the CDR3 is TGTGCCAGCAGTTCAAGCAAGAGCTCCTATAATTCACCCCTCCACTTT.

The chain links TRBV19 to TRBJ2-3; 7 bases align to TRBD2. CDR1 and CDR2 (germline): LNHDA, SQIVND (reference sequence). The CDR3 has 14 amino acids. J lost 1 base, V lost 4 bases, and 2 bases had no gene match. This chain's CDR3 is CASSKGRGTDTQYF. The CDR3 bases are TGTGCCAGTAGTAAAGGGAGGGGCACAGATACGCAGTATTTT.

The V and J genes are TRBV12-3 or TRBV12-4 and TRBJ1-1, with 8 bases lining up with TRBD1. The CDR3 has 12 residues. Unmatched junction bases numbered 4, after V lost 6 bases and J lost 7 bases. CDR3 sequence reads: CASSRGTGEAFF. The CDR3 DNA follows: TGTGCCAGCAGCCGCGGGACAGGTGAAGCTTTCTTT.